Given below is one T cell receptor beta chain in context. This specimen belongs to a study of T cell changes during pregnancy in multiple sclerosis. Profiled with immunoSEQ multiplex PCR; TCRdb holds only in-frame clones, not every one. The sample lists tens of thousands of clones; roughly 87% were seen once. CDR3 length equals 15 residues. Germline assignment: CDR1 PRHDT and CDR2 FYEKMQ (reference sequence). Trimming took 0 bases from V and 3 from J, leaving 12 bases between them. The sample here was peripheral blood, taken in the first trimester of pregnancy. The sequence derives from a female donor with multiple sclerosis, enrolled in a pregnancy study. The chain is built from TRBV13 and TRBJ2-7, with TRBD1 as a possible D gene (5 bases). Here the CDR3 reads CASSLGDLGDYEQYF. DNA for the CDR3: TGTGCCAGCAGCTTAGGCGATCTAGGGGACTACGAGCAGTACTTC.